This is a list of T cell receptor beta chains from one sample in a study of cytomegalovirus exposure and HLA in healthy donors. The method was immunoSEQ multiplex PCR; TCRdb's version includes in-frame clones alone and lacks a portion of them. The repertoire includes around 150,000 clones, 55% to 75% of them detected once, and approximately 6.5% sits in the top ten. Sequencing input: PBMCs. The receptors stem from a woman aged 55-75 years in good health and CMV-seropositive. Both conserved end residues are part of each CDR3. Fields, in order: J gene, D gene, V gene, clone size, CDR3 DNA, CDR3 protein. A D gene is named only where the DNA matches it firmly. Clone sizes are given selectively: once, few, many, or a class where the clone is expanded.

TRBJ2-1,-,TRBV28,-,TGTGCCAGCAGGAGACAGTCGGAGAATGAGCAGTTCTTC,CASRRQSENEQFF
TRBJ1-2,-,TRBV18,few,TGTGCCAGCTCACCGAGAGAATTTGACTATGGCTACACCTTC,CASSPREFDYGYTF
TRBJ2-5,TRBD2,TRBV9,-,TGTGCCAGCAGCCCACGCGCCGTACTAGCGGGGCTACACTTC,CASSPRAVLAGLHF
TRBJ2-1,TRBD2,TRBV2,few,TGTGCCAGCAGATCCCTAACAAGGGATCAGACTAGCGGGAGCTACAATGAGCAGTTCTTC,CASRSLTRDQTSGSYNEQFF
TRBJ1-1,TRBD1,TRBV14,-,TGTGCCAGCAGCCAAATGGGGACAGGGATTAAGAACACTGAAGCTTTCTTT,CASSQMGTGIKNTEAFF
TRBJ1-2,TRBD1,TRBV18,-,TGTGCCAGCTCACCGGACAGGGTAAACTATGGCTACACCTTC,CASSPDRVNYGYTF
TRBJ2-3,-,TRBV7-9,-,TGTGCCAGCAGCCGATCGGAAGGACTCACAGATACGCAGTATTTT,CASSRSEGLTDTQYF
TRBJ1-3,TRBD1,TRBV11-2,few,TGTGCCAGCAGTTGGGACAGGGCCGGTGGAAACACCATATATTTT,CASSWDRAGGNTIYF
TRBJ2-7,TRBD1,TRBV28,-,TGTGCCAGCAGATGGGACAGAGGATCATACGAGCAGTACTTC,CASRWDRGSYEQYF
TRBJ1-4,-,TRBV19,-,TGTGCCAGTAGTATCCGGACAGAGGAAAAACTGTTTTTT,CASSIRTEEKLFF
TRBJ1-1,-,TRBV5-1,-,TGCGCCAGCAGCTCGGTACAGGGTGTGAACACTGAAGCTTTCTTT,CASSSVQGVNTEAFF
TRBJ2-1,TRBD2,TRBV5-4,-,TGTGCCAGCAGCCGACCGGGGGGAGTGAGCTCCTACAATGAGCAGTTCTTC,CASSRPGGVSSYNEQFF
TRBJ2-7,TRBD2,TRBV23-1,-,TGCGCCAGCAGTCGCCCGACTAGCGGGGCAACCTACGAGCAGTACTTC,CASSRPTSGATYEQYF
TRBJ1-2,TRBD1,TRBV7-2,-,TGTGCCAGCAGCTTAGAGGACAGGGTTTATGGCTACACCTTC,CASSLEDRVYGYTF
TRBJ2-2,TRBD1,TRBV5-1,-,TGCGCCAGCAGCCGGACAGGGCAGAACACCGGGGAGCTGTTTTTT,CASSRTGQNTGELFF
TRBJ2-2,-,TRBV5-1,-,TGCGCCAGCAGCTTGGGACTCGGAGGATACACCGGGGAGCTGTTTTTT,CASSLGLGGYTGELFF
TRBJ1-5,-,TRBV11-2,-,TGTGCCAGCAGTTACCAGCGGGGTCAGCCCCAGCATTTT,CASSYQRGQPQHF
TRBJ2-7,TRBD2,TRBV5-1,-,TGCGCCAGCAGCTTGGCTAGCGGGAGGACTTACTCCTACGAGCAGTACTTC,CASSLASGRTYSYEQYF
TRBJ2-5,TRBD2,TRBV28,-,TGTGCCAGCAGTTTAGCGGGAGATATTGGGACCCAGTACTTC,CASSLAGDIGTQYF
TRBJ2-7,-,TRBV6-6,few,TGTGCCAGCAGGATGAAGACGGGACTTGGTGCTTACGAGCAGTACTTC,CASRMKTGLGAYEQYF
TRBJ1-1,TRBD1,TRBV11-2,-,TGTGCCAGCAGCTTGTCAGGGGGCTTGAACACTGAAGCTTTCTTT,CASSLSGGLNTEAFF
TRBJ2-5,TRBD1,TRBV28,-,TGTGCCAGCAGTTTAATCGGGACAGAAGAGACCCAGTACTTC,CASSLIGTEETQYF
TRBJ2-7,-,TRBV7-2,-,TGTGCCAGCAGCTTAGGTGGCAGGGTAGCCGAGCAGTACTTC,CASSLGGRVAEQYF
TRBJ1-4,-,TRBV28,-,TGTGCCAGCAGTACCCAGGGATCTAATGAAAAACTGTTTTTT,CASSTQGSNEKLFF
TRBJ1-2,-,TRBV28,-,TGTGCCAGCAGTTTCGGACTATCTAACTATGGCTACACCTTC,CASSFGLSNYGYTF
TRBJ2-5,-,TRBV28,-,TGTGCCAGCATGGAGCCAGGGGCCAAGACCCAGTACTTC,CASMEPGAKTQYF
TRBJ2-1,-,TRBV7-7,-,TGTGCTAGCAGCTTAGACAGATACAATGAGCAGTTCTTC,CASSLDRYNEQFF
TRBJ1-4,-,TRBV28,-,TGTGCCAGCAGTCCCATTCTGCAGGAGGAGGGTGAAAAACTGTTTTTT,CASSPILQEEGEKLFF
TRBJ2-5,TRBD1,TRBV2,-,TGTGCCAGCAGACAGGGGGCTGAGACCCAGTACTTC,CASRQGAETQYF
TRBJ1-5,-,TRBV28,-,TGTGCCAGCACCCAACCGGGGGGGAGGTTAAAAAATCAGCCCCAGCATTTT,CASTQPGGRLKNQPQHF
TRBJ2-7,-,TRBV11-2,-,TGTGCCAGCAGCTTGGAGGAAGGGATTAGCTACGAGCAGTACTTC,CASSLEEGISYEQYF
TRBJ1-5,-,TRBV19,-,TGTGCCAGTAGTATAGGTGTGACAGAATATCAGCCCCAGCATTTT,CASSIGVTEYQPQHF
TRBJ2-7,TRBD2,TRBV25-1,few,TGTGCCAGCAGCCCCTCCCTAGCGGGAGTATACGAGCAGTACTTC,CASSPSLAGVYEQYF
TRBJ2-7,-,TRBV21-1,few,TGTGCCAGCAGCCAGAGCGGTGCCTCCTACGAGCAGTACTTC,CASSQSGASYEQYF
TRBJ2-7,-,TRBV5-1,few,TGCGCCAGCAGCTTGGGCAGCTCCTACGAGCAGTACTTC,CASSLGSSYEQYF
TRBJ2-4,TRBD2,TRBV7-7,-,TGTGCTAGCAGCTTAGGGTGGCGGGAGGCCCGCCGCGCCATTCAGTACTTC,CASSLGWREARRAIQYF
TRBJ2-5,-,TRBV19,-,TGTGCCAGTAGTCTCTCAGGAGAGACCCAGTACTTC,CASSLSGETQYF
TRBJ2-1,-,TRBV6-5,-,TGTGCCAGCAGGGAGGACGTTTATAATGAGCAGTTCTTC,CASREDVYNEQFF
TRBJ2-3,TRBD2,TRBV4-3,-,TGCGCCAGCAGCCAAGATCTAGCGGGAGGGGGTAGCACAGATACGCAGTATTTT,CASSQDLAGGGSTDTQYF
TRBJ1-4,TRBD1,TRBV30,-,TGTGCCAGACTCGGACAGGGGGCAACTAATGAAAAACTGTTTTTT,CARLGQGATNEKLFF
TRBJ2-7,-,TRBV6-6,-,TGTGCCAGCAGTAATACACACAGGGGAGGCGAGCAGTACTTC,CASSNTHRGGEQYF
TRBJ2-2,TRBD2,TRBV27,-,TGTGCCAGCAGTTCGTCGACAGCGGGAGGGTCGACCGGGGAGCTGTTTTTT,CASSSSTAGGSTGELFF
TRBJ2-7,-,TRBV6-5,-,TGTGCCAGCCAGGGGATTCTGAACGAGCAGTACTTC,CASQGILNEQYF
TRBJ2-1,TRBD1,TRBV27,-,TGTGCCAGCAGCCCTCCCCCCGGGACAGGGGAAAATGAGCAGTTCTTC,CASSPPPGTGENEQFF
TRBJ1-1,-,TRBV7-9,few,TGTGCCAGCAGCTTAACCGAGGAAATTGAAGCTTTCTTT,CASSLTEEIEAFF